This T cell receptor beta chain was observed in a study of beta chain features in type 1 diabetes. Study-wide background: Investigators examined under 140 million sorted cells across all samples.

Of the isolated RNA, all was reverse transcribed, and so the sequenced material was expressed TCRB transcripts. It was found that naive, central memory and regulatory T cell samples averaged about 3.5 million reads. Libraries were prepared by immunoSEQ multiplex PCR; TCRdb keeps only in-frame clonotypes and omits some of them. The profile shows 250,000 to 300,000 clones, about 24% of them singletons. Regarding the study as a whole: Reads derived from cDNA could over-represent cells showing high TCR expression. TCRB CDR3s were moderately but significantly shorter in Type 1 diabetes patients in all four CD4+ subsets.

This clone came up a few times. The antigen is unknown. The receptor's source is a woman aged 25 to 39 with type 1 diabetes. The sequencing input was naive CD4+ T cells from blood.

The CDR3 here is CASSSPGQATLNEQFF. CDR3 nucleotide sequence: TGTGCCAGCAGTTCGCCGGGACAGGCGACTTTGAATGAGCAGTTCTTC. The J gene is TRBJ2-1, the V gene TRBV28; 8 bases align to TRBD1. The V gene's germline CDR1 is MDHEN and CDR2 SYDVKM. CDR3 size: 16 residues. J lost 7 bases, V lost 4 bases, and 12 bases had no gene match. Variable domain in full (rest from reference TRBV28 and TRBJ2-1): DVKVTQSSRYLVKRTGEKVFLECVQDMDHENMFWYRQDPGLGLRLIYFSYDVKMKEKGDIPEGYSVSREKKERFSLILESASTNQTSMYLCASSSPGQATLNEQFFGPGTRLTVL.